Reported below is one TCR beta chain. Its antigen is not known. TRB rearrangements were amplified by multiplex PCR with BIOMED2 TRB-A/B primers. TCRdb recomputed calls from the multiplex PCR reads with MiXCR, one row per CDR3 protein. The profile shows about 23,000 distinct CDR3 sequences, around 30% of them singletons. The V segment lost 2 bases and the J segment 4 bases; nucleotides outside the gene matches: 7. Looked up from germline, CDR1 is WSHSY and CDR2 is SAAADI. This CDR3 region has 15 residues. The data stem from a study of T and B cells in COVID-19 patients. About the study: In the active-infection cohort, about 90% of the roughly 20 patients had comorbidities linked to unfavorable COVID-19 outcome.

From blood, roughly 250-550 ng of genomic DNA served as TRB template. Whole-study findings and limits: Of 2,331 TCR clusters found only in the recovered cohort, 25 to 35 had low generation probability.

This rearrangement joins TRBV10-2 to TRBJ1-2, with 7 bases identical to TRBD1. Sequenced material: blood. The clonotype comes from a human donor who had recovered from COVID-19. The CDR3 sequence is CASSEGAGGVYGYTF. The CDR3 nucleotides read TGCGCCAGCAGTGAGGGGGCAGGGGGTGTCTATGGCTACACCTTC.